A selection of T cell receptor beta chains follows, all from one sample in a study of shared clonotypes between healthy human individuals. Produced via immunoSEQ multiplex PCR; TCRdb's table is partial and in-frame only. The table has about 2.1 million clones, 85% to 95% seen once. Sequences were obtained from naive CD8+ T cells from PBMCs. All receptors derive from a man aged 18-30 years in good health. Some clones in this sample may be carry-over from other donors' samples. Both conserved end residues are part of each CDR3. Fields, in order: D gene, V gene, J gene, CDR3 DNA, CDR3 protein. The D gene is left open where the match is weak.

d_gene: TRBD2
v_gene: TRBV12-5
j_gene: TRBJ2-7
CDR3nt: TGTGCTAGTGCTCTTAGCGGGAGGGCCTACGAGCAGTACTTC
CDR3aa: CASALSGRAYEQYF

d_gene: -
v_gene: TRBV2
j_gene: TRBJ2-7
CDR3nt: TGTGCCAGCGGGAGACAGGACTCCTACGAGCAGTACTTC
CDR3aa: CASGRQDSYEQYF

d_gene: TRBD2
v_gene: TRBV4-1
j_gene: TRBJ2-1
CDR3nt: TGCGCCAGCAGCCAAGTTGCTCCGGGACTAGCGGGCATTGGGAGCTCCTACAATGAGCAGTTCTTC
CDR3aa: CASSQVAPGLAGIGSSYNEQFF

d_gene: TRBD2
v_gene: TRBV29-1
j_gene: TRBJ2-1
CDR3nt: TGCAGCGTCAAAAGGCCGACTAGCGGGAGGGCCAATGAGCAGTTCTTC
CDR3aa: CSVKRPTSGRANEQFF

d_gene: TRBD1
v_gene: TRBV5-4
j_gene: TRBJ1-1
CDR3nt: TGTGCCAGCAGCTCTTGGACAGGGGGAGGCACTGAAGCTTTCTTT
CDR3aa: CASSSWTGGGTEAFF

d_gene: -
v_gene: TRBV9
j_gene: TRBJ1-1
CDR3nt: TGTGCCAGCAGCGTAGGTTTGGGGAACACTGAAGCTTTCTTT
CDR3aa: CASSVGLGNTEAFF

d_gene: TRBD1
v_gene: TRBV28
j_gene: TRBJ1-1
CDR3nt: TGTGCCAGCAGTTTCGCCCGGACAGGGTCCTTCCCCACTGAAGCTTTCTTT
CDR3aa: CASSFARTGSFPTEAFF

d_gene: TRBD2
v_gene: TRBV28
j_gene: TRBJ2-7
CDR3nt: TGTGCCAGCAGTTGGGGGGGGAGATCCTACGAGCAGTACTTC
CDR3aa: CASSWGGRSYEQYF

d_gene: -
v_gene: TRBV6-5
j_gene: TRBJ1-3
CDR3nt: TGTGCCAGCAGGTACACGGTTTCTGGAAACACCATATATTTT
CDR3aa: CASRYTVSGNTIYF

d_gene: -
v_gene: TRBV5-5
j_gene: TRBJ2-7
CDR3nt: TGTGCCAGCAGCCACAGAGGAACAGTTCACTCCTACGAGCAGTACTTC
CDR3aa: CASSHRGTVHSYEQYF

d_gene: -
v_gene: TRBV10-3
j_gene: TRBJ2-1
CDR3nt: TGTGCCACCACTCCCGGCGATGAGCAGTTCTTC
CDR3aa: CATTPGDEQFF

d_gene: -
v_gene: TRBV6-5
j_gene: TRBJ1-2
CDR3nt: TGTGCCAGCAGTTACACTCCGCAGGGAAACTATGGCTACACCTTC
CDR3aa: CASSYTPQGNYGYTF

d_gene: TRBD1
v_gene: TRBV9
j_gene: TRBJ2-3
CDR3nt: TGTGCCAGCAGCGTAGCCCGGACAGGGGCAGATACGCAGTATTTT
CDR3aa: CASSVARTGADTQYF

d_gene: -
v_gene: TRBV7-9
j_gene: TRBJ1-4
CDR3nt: TGTGCCAGCAGCTTAGTCGGCGAAAAACTGTTTTTT
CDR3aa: CASSLVGEKLFF

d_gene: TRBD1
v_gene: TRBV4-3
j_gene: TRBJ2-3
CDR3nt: TGCGCCAGCAGGCATCGAGGGGGCGGCACAGATACGCAGTATTTT
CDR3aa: CASRHRGGGTDTQYF

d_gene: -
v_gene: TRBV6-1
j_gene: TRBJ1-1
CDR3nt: TGTGCCAGCAGGGCAGGGCCCGGGACTGAAGCTTTCTTT
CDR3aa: CASRAGPGTEAFF